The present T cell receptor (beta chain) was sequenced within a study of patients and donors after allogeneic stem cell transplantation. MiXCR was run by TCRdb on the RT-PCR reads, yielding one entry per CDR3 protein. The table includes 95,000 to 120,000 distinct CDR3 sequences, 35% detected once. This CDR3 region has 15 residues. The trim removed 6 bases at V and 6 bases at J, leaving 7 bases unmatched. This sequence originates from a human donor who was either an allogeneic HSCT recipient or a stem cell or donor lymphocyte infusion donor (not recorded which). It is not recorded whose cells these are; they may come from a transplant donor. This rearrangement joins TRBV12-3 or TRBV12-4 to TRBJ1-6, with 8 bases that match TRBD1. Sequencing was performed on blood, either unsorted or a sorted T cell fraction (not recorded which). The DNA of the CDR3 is TGTGCCAGCAGCCCTAGACAGGGGTCTAATTCACCCCTCCACTTT. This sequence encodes CASSPRQGSNSPLHF.